This T cell receptor (beta chain) stems from a study of cytomegalovirus exposure and HLA in healthy donors. Study results and caveats: Productive status was seen about 87% or about 30% of the time for most TCR beta V segments in an earlier analysis.

The PCR ran on 60 Vbeta and 13 Jbeta primers. Profiling relied on immunoSEQ multiplex PCR, and the TCRdb table lists in-frame clones only, not all of them. The top ten hold around 12% of the sample, which has about 120,000 clones, about 76% seen once. Points on this clone: Its specificity is unknown. The same CDR3 can be traced to other DNA sequences in this sample.

V lost 3 bases and J lost 7, with 6 bases in between. The CDR3 runs to 10 residues. Germline lookup yields CDR1 GTSNPN and CDR2 SVGIG (reference sequence). The chain recombines TRBV30 with TRBJ1-2; no definite D call. This receptor was obtained from a woman aged 40-49 years in good health and CMV-seropositive. What was sequenced was PBMCs. The CDR3 here is CAWRRGGYTF. For the CDR3, the DNA is TGTGCCTGGAGGCGGGGTGGCTACACCTTC.